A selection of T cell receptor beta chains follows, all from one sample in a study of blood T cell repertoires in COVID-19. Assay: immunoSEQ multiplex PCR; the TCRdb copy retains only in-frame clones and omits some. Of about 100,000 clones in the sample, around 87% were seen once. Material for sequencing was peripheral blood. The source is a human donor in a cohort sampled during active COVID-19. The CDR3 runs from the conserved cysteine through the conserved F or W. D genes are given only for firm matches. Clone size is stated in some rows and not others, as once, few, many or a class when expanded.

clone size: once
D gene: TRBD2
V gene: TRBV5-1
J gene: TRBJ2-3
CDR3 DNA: TGCGCCAGCACCCTAGCGGCCCTCGGGGCAGATACGCAGTATTTT
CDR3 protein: CASTLAALGADTQYF

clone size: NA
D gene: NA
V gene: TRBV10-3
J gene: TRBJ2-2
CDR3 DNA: TGTGCCATCAGCGAACAGATTACAGTCACCGGGGAGCTGTTTTTT
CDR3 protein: CAISEQITVTGELFF

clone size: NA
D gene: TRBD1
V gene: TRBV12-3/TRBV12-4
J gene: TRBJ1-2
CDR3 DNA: TGTGCCAGCACCGGGACAGGGAAGTATGGCTACACCTTC
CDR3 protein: CASTGTGKYGYTF

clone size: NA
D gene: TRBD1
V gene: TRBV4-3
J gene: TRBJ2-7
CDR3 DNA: TGCGCCAGCAGCCAAGAGGACAGGGGTATCTACGAGCAGTACTTC
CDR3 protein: CASSQEDRGIYEQYF

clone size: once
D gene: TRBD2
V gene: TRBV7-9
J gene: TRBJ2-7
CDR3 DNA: TGTGCCAGCAGCTTAGTATCTAGCGGGAGCTACGAGCAGTACTTC
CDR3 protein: CASSLVSSGSYEQYF

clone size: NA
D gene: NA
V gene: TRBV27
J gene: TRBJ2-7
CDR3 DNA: TGTGCCAGCAGCCACGGGACCTACGAGCAGTACTTC
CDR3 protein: CASSHGTYEQYF

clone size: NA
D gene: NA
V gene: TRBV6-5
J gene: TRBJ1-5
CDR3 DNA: TGTGCCAGCAGTTTTAGACAGTACAATCAGCCCCAGCATTTT
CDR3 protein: CASSFRQYNQPQHF

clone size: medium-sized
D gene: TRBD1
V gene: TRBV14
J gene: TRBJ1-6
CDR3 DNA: TGTGCCAGCAGCCAGGGACAGGAGCTTTCACCCCTCCACTTT
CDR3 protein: CASSQGQELSPLHF

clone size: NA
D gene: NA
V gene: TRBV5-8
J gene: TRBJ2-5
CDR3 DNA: TGTGCCAGCAGCCTGGACATTGAAGAGACCCAGTACTTC
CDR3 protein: CASSLDIEETQYF

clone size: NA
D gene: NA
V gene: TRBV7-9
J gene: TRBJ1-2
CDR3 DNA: TGTGCCAGCAGCTGGAGCCCAACAGGGAGGGACTACACCTTC
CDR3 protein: CASSWSPTGRDYTF